Detailed here is one T cell receptor (beta chain). Its antigen is currently unknown. The same CDR3 is also encoded by other DNA sequences in this sample. Only CD45RO-negative cells positively selected for CCR7 counted as naive CD8 cells, so terminally differentiated effector memory CD45RA+ cells were excluded. This specimen comes from a study of shared clonotypes between healthy human individuals. Study-level information: Three plates each covered CD4 naive and memory; CD8 naive two, CD8 memory one.

Trimming took off 6 bases at V and 4 bases at J, with 13 bases between the two ends. The CDR3 length is 13 residues. The germline gives CDR1 MDHEN, CDR2 SYDVKM. Findings and limits, study-wide: For naive CD4 cells, 4% to 5% of clonotypes were shared across four donors.

In the authors' workflow: From ImmunoSEQ came sequences covering only the junction and carrying no quality scores, so filtering differed. The protocol was immunoSEQ multiplex PCR, while the TCRdb copy is restricted to in-frame clones and leaves out a portion. V and J calls and clone size are given by that table; D and trimming were obtained from the DNA. The sample shows fewer than 1 million clones, approximately 96% of them seen only once. J is TRBJ2-7 and V is TRBV28, with D possibly being TRBD1 (6 bases). This clonotype originated in a man aged 25-45 years in good health. Input material: naive CD8+ T cells sorted from blood. The CDR3 sequence is CASRPGHFYEQYF. In DNA, the CDR3 is TGTGCCAGCAGGCCGGGACACTTTTACGAGCAGTACTTC.